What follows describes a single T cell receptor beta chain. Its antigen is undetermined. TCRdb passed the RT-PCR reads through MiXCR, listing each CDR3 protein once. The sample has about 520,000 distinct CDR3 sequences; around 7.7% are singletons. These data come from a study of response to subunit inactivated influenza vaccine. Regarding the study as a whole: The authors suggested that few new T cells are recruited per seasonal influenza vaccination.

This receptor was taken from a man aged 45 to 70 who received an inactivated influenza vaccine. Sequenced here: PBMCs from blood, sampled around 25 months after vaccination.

DNA for the CDR3: TGCGCCAGCAGCCAAGAGGATCCGTGGTCTAGGTACTACAATGAGCAGTTCTTC. Protein: CASSQEDPWSRYYNEQFF. The chain carries TRBV4-1 and TRBJ2-1, with D uncertain. The CDR3 covers 18 residues. V lost 0 bases and J 3 bases, leaving 18 bases between the germline ends. Germline V CDR1 and CDR2: MGHRA, YSYEKL.